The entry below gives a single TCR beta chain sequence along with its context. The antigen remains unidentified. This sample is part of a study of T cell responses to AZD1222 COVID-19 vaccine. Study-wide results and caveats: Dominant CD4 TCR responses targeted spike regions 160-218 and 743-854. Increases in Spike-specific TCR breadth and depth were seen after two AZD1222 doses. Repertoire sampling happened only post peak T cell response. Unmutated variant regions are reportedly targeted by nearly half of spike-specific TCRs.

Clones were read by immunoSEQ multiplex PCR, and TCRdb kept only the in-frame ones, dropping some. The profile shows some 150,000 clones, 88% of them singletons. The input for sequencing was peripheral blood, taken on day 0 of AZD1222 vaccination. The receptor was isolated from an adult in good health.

In nucleotides, the CDR3 is TGTGCCAGCAGTAGATATATTCTGACAGGACCGACCGGGGAGCTGTTTTTT. Residues: CASSRYILTGPTGELFF. The chain is built from TRBV6-6 and TRBJ2-2, with D maybe TRBD1 (6 bases). Between the trimmed V and J ends, which lost 5 bases and 5 bases, there was a span of 21 bases. The CDR3 spans 17 residues. Germline CDR1 reads MNHNY; CDR2 reads SVGAGI (reference sequence).